The next 10 T cell receptor beta chains were all read from a single sample in a study of cytomegalovirus exposure and HLA in healthy donors. Using immunoSEQ multiplex PCR, the repertoire was profiled, and TCRdb retains in-frame clones only, with some absent. This table holds about 160,000 clones, approximately 80% found once. The sequenced material came from PBMCs. The receptor set was obtained from a man aged 25-45 years in good health and CMV-seropositive.

V usage is TRBV15 and J usage is TRBJ1-5; 7 bases agree with TRBD1. Trimming removed 0 bases from V and 7 bases from J; junction bases left unmatched: 6. This CDR3 has 15 residues. Germline CDR1 reads LNHNV; CDR2 reads YYDKDF (reference sequence). The CDR3 DNA is TGTGCCACCAGCAGAGACCTAGACAGGGCACAGCCCCAGCATTTT. It codes for CATSRDLDRAQPQHF.

The CDR3, as DNA: TGTGCCAGCAGCGTAGGTTCGCGGGCAGGGGGCGCAGATACGCAGTATTTT. Translated, it gives CASSVGSRAGGADTQYF. This rearrangement joins TRBV9 to TRBJ2-3; 8 bases line up with TRBD1. Germline CDR1 and CDR2: SGDLS and YYNGEE. V lost 0 bases to trimming and J lost 4 bases; unmatched junction nucleotides: 10. The CDR3 is 17 residues long. The full variable domain, rest sourced from reference TRBV9 and TRBJ2-3, is DSGVTQTPKHLITATGQRVTLRCSPRSGDLSVYWYQQSLDQGLQFLIQYYNGEERAKGNILERFSAQQFPDLHSELNLSSLELGDSALYFCASSVGSRAGGADTQYFGPGTRLTVL.

V gene TRBV6-1 combines with J gene TRBJ1-3; no definite D call. Germline V gene data show CDR1 as MNHNS and CDR2 as SASEGT. Trimming removed 0 bases at V and 4 bases at J, with 25 bases between. The CDR3 is 20 amino acids. CDR3 sequence: CASSEAPIAAIGKKGNTIYF. The DNA of the CDR3 is TGTGCCAGCAGTGAAGCCCCAATCGCGGCCATAGGAAAAAAGGGAAACACCATATATTTT.

J is TRBJ1-1 and V is TRBV7-2, with 7 bases aligning to TRBD1. The CDR3 runs to 17 residues. V trimming: 1 base; J trimming: 2 bases; junction bases outside the gene matches: 10. Per germline, CDR1 SGHTA and CDR2 FQGNSA. CDR3 region: CASSLVGGGTANTEAFF. The CDR3 nucleotides read TGTGCCAGCAGCTTAGTAGGTGGGGGGACAGCAAACACTGAAGCTTTCTTT. Combining the CDR3 with reference TRBV7-2 and TRBJ1-1 gives the whole variable domain GAGVSQSPSNKVTEKGKDVELRCDPISGHTALYWYRQSLGQGLEFLIYFQGNSAPDKSGLPSDRFSAERTGGSVSTLTIQRTQQEDSAVYLCASSLVGGGTANTEAFFGQGTRLTVV.

This clone was seen a few times. The genes are TRBV2 and TRBJ2-3; 11 bases align to TRBD2. Trimming took 4 bases from V and 2 from J; bases not matched to a gene: 2. The CDR3 totals 15 residues. Germline CDR1 is SNHLY and CDR2 is FYNNEI. The CDR3 protein is CASSGLAGNTDTQYF. The CDR3 DNA is TGTGCCAGCAGTGGACTAGCGGGGAACACAGATACGCAGTATTTT.

This rearrangement joins TRBV6-4 to TRBJ2-7; D is perhaps TRBD1 (5 bases). Germline CDR1 reads MRHNA; CDR2 reads SNTAGT. V lost 0 bases and J 2 bases, leaving 8 bases between the germline ends. CDR3 size: 14 residues. The CDR3 nucleotides read TGTGCCAGCAGTGACTCAAGACAGACCTACGAGCAGTACTTC. Translation: CASSDSRQTYEQYF.

The genes are TRBV5-1 and TRBJ2-1; TRBD2 matches 10 bases. The CDR3 loop spans 17 amino acids. V was clipped by 3 bases and J by 2 bases; unmatched bases: 8. Germline V gene sequence: CDR1 SGHRS, CDR2 YFSETQ. The CDR3 nucleotides are TGCGCCAGCAGCTCGACCTTAGCGGGGGGCCCCTACAATGAGCAGTTCTTC. Its translation: CASSSTLAGGPYNEQFF.

The chain combines TRBV18 with TRBJ1-4; D may be TRBD1 (5 bases). The CDR3 contains 16 residues. Germline CDR1 is KGHSH and CDR2 is LQKENI. Deletions cut 2 bases from V and 0 bases from J, with 10 bases between. The CDR3 nucleotides are TGTGCCAGCTCACCATTTGACAGCTCAACTAATGAAAAACTGTTTTTT. Protein sequence: CASSPFDSSTNEKLFF.

The V gene is TRBV7-2, the J gene TRBJ2-7, with 7 bases fitting TRBD2. The germline CDR1 and CDR2 sequences are SGHTA and FQGNSA. CDR3 length equals 14 residues. V was clipped by 5 bases and J by 4 bases; unmatched bases: 8. The CDR3: CASSPLGGKYEQYF. Here the CDR3 DNA reads TGTGCCAGCAGCCCCCTCGGGGGGAAGTACGAGCAGTACTTC.

V and J are TRBV10-3 and TRBJ1-2; TRBD1 agrees at 8 bases. From germline, CDR1 is ENHRY and CDR2 SYGVKD. The CDR3 consists of 14 residues. Trimming removed 7 bases from V and 6 bases from J; junction bases left unmatched: 10. The CDR3 region has the DNA TGTGCCATCACCTCGACCCAGGGGGCCGATGGCTACACCTTC. This translates into CAITSTQGADGYTF.